Each of the 31 T cell receptor beta chains below was sequenced from the same sample in a study of blood T cell repertoires in COVID-19. This table comes from immunoSEQ multiplex PCR, and its TCRdb copy is limited to in-frame clones, with some not included. This table has 150,000 or so clones, about 87% appearing once. Sequences were obtained from peripheral blood. The origin of the receptors is a man aged 50 to 59 with acute or convalescent COVID-19.

This clone was observed a single time. This rearrangement joins TRBV4-1 to TRBJ2-5; D gene unclear. This CDR3 region has 14 residues. V was clipped by 4 bases and J by 2 bases, with 11 bases between them. Germline CDR1 is MGHRA and CDR2 is YSYEKL. CDR3: CASSLTENQETQYF. CDR3 sequence (DNA): TGCGCCAGCAGCCTAACTGAGAATCAAGAGACCCAGTACTTC.

V is TRBV2 and J is TRBJ1-2; 7 bases agree with TRBD1. Germline V gene sequence: CDR1 SNHLY, CDR2 FYNNEI. With V trimmed by 6 bases and J by 0 bases, 10 bases remained unmatched. This CDR3 comprises 16 residues. Here the CDR3 reads CASSLDRTIANYGYTF. The CDR3 coding sequence is TGTGCCAGCAGCCTGGACAGGACTATAGCTAACTATGGCTACACCTTC.

The chain recombines TRBV5-4 with TRBJ1-2, with a tentative D call TRBD1 (5 bases). The germline V gene encodes CDR1 SGHNT and CDR2 YYREEE (reference sequence). Trimming took off 5 bases at V and 4 bases at J, with 12 bases between the two ends. CDR3 length: 13 amino acids. The CDR3 protein is CASRGTGGYGYTF. CDR3 in DNA: TGTGCCAGCAGGGGGACCGGGGGCTATGGCTACACCTTC.

This chain links TRBV6-5 with TRBJ2-3, with D possibly matching TRBD2 (7 bases). The CDR3 covers 11 residues. V lost 11 bases and J 4 bases, leaving 10 bases between the germline ends. Germline V gene data show CDR1 as MNHEY and CDR2 as SVGAGI. The CDR3 here is CAGGGADTQYF. In DNA, the CDR3 is TGTGCCGGCGGGGGCGCAGATACGCAGTATTTT.

This chain joins TRBV5-6 and TRBJ2-1; possibly TRBD1 for D (6 bases). CDR1 and CDR2 (germline): SGHDT, YYEEEE. Deletions cut 4 bases from V and 6 bases from J, with 11 bases between. CDR3 length: 13 amino acids. The CDR3 DNA follows: TGTGCCAGCAGCCGGACAGAGGGCAATGAGCAGTTCTTC. Encoded protein: CASSRTEGNEQFF.

This clone was found once. This chain joins TRBV9 and TRBJ1-3; D is unresolved. The CDR3 runs to 13 residues. V was cut by 1 base and J by 3 bases, with 5 bases left in between. The germline gives CDR1 SGDLS, CDR2 YYNGEE. CDR3 sequence (DNA): TGTGCCAGCAGCGTACGAGGTGGAAACACCATATATTTT. It translates to CASSVRGGNTIYF.

CDR3 in DNA: TGCGCCAGCAGCCTGGGACAGGGAACCGGGAGGGGGAACACCGGGGAGCTGTTTTTT. Encoded protein: CASSLGQGTGRGNTGELFF. The rearrangement joins TRBV5-1 to TRBJ2-2; D possibly corresponds to TRBD1 (9 bases). The CDR3 has 19 residues. Trimming removed 4 bases at V and 1 base at J, with 23 bases between. Germline V lookup: CDR1 SGHRS, CDR2 YFSETQ.

The count of this clone is one. V is TRBV4-1 and J is TRBJ1-3; 9 nucleotides align to TRBD1. The CDR3 consists of 16 residues. Germline CDR1 reads MGHRA; CDR2 reads YSYEKL. Germline trimming cut 5 bases from V and 6 bases from J; bases unmatched to any gene: 11. This chain's CDR3 is CASSTRTGAFENTIYF. The CDR3 DNA sequence: TGCGCCAGCAGCACCCGGACAGGGGCCTTCGAAAACACCATATATTTT.

In this sample, this clone turned up once. The chain recombines TRBV7-9 with TRBJ1-2; D is undetermined. V was cut by 2 bases and J by 3 bases, with 7 bases left in between. The CDR3 has 13 residues. The germline V gene encodes CDR1 SEHNR and CDR2 FQNEAQ (reference sequence). This CDR3 reads CASSLTSYYGYTF. As DNA, the CDR3 is TGTGCCAGCAGCTTAACGAGTTACTATGGCTACACCTTC.

The chain links TRBV11-3 to TRBJ1-4, with D possibly being TRBD1 (5 bases). The germline V gene has CDR1 SGHNT and CDR2 YENEEA. The V and J ends lost 4 bases and 6 bases respectively, with 15 bases between them. This CDR3 comprises 15 residues. The CDR3 protein is CASSSLSGEDEKLFF. The CDR3 DNA follows: TGTGCCAGCAGCTCGCTTTCGGGGGAGGATGAAAAACTGTTTTTT.

The CDR3 region has the DNA TGTGCCAGCAGCTTAGCGGGGGGGACAGCCTTGAACACTGAAGCTTTCTTT. Encoded protein: CASSLAGGTALNTEAFF. The V and J genes are TRBV11-2 and TRBJ1-1, with 7 bases identical to TRBD1. The CDR3 length is 17 residues. Germline CDR1 reads SGHAT; CDR2 reads FQNNGV. The junction had 8 bases not matched to a gene; V was cut back by 1 base and J by 0 bases.

J is TRBJ2-1 and V is TRBV11-3, with a weak D call TRBD1 (6 bases). The V and J ends lost 1 base and 5 bases respectively, with 18 bases between them. Germline CDR1 and CDR2: SGHNT and YENEEA. The CDR3 contains 17 residues. CDR3 region: CASSLGQAELRDNEQFF. CDR3 nucleotides: TGTGCCAGCAGCTTAGGACAGGCCGAACTTAGAGACAATGAGCAGTTCTTC.

This clone was detected only a few times. The rearrangement links TRBV5-1 to TRBJ1-1; D not resolved. The V and J ends lost 7 bases and 0 bases respectively, with 10 bases between them. The CDR3 covers 13 residues. Looked up from germline, CDR1 is SGHRS and CDR2 is YFSETQ. In nucleotides, the CDR3 is TGCGCCAGCGGTGGAGCTTTGAACACTGAAGCTTTCTTT. This sequence encodes CASGGALNTEAFF.

This chain joins TRBV10-3 and TRBJ2-1, with 11 bases fitting TRBD1. Germline assignment: CDR1 ENHRY and CDR2 SYGVKD. This CDR3 comprises 14 residues. V gave up 0 bases and J gave up 8 bases; unmatched junction bases: 0. The CDR3 coding sequence is TGTGCCATCAGTGAGTCGGGACAGGGGGATGAGCAGTTCTTC. As protein: CAISESGQGDEQFF.

This clone was picked up a small number of times. The chain employs TRBV5-1 and TRBJ1-1; D remains ambiguous. This CDR3 is built from 15 residues. Trimming pared 3 bases from V and 0 bases from J, leaving 12 bases between. Germline values: CDR1 SGHRS, CDR2 YFSETQ. This CDR3 reads CASSSLGTMNTEAFF. CDR3 nucleotides: TGCGCCAGCAGCTCGCTAGGCACAATGAACACTGAAGCTTTCTTT.

CDR3 protein: CASLGAHNEQFF. As DNA, the CDR3 is TGTGCCAGCTTAGGGGCCCACAATGAGCAGTTCTTC. V is TRBV27 and J is TRBJ2-1; a weak D match, TRBD1 (5 bases). V was trimmed by 8 bases and J by 5 bases, leaving 10 bases between them. Germline V gene lookup returns CDR1 MNHEY and CDR2 SMNVEV (reference sequence). The length of the CDR3 is 12 residues.

The CDR3 loop is CASRSEGQRNTEAFF. CDR3 DNA: TGTGCCAGCAGGTCGGAGGGACAGAGGAACACTGAAGCTTTCTTT. J is TRBJ1-1 and V is TRBV2; TRBD1 agrees at 7 bases. The germline CDR1 and CDR2 sequences are SNHLY and FYNNEI. V lost 6 bases and J lost 1; bases outside the gene matches: 8. This CDR3 spans 15 amino acids. Variable domain in full (rest from reference TRBV2 and TRBJ1-1): EPEVTQTPSHQVTQMGQEVILRCVPISNHLYFYWYRQILGQKVEFLVSFYNNEISEKSEIFDDQFSVERPDGSNFTLKIRSTKLEDSAMYFCASRSEGQRNTEAFFGQGTRLTVV.

This rearrangement joins TRBV10-3 to TRBJ1-1, with D perhaps matching TRBD1 (6 bases). The V end lost 3 bases, the J end lost 1 base, and 18 bases lay between the germline ends. The germline V gene encodes CDR1 ENHRY and CDR2 SYGVKD. The CDR3 is 17 amino acids. The DNA of the CDR3 is TGTGCCATCAGTGACTTCGCAGGGGCCGGCAGGAACACTGAAGCTTTCTTT. Protein product: CAISDFAGAGRNTEAFF.

The chain links TRBV30 to TRBJ1-1; 9 bases match TRBD1. Trimming cost V 2 bases and J 5 bases; bases outside gene matches: 15. CDR1 GTSNPN and CDR2 SVGIG come from the germline V gene (reference sequence). The CDR3 has 17 residues. Here the CDR3 DNA reads TGTGCCTGGAGTCCAACCGGGACAGGGATTTGGGTTACTGAAGCTTTCTTT. It translates to CAWSPTGTGIWVTEAFF.

The CDR3 spells CASSLRLYTEAFF. DNA of the CDR3: TGTGCCAGCAGCCTCAGACTGTACACTGAAGCTTTCTTT. The V gene is TRBV11-3, the J gene TRBJ1-1; D remains ambiguous. Per germline, CDR1 SGHNT and CDR2 YENEEA. The CDR3 is 13 residues long. V was pared by 5 bases and J by 3 bases, with 10 bases between.

This clone has a handful of counts. V and J are TRBV6-5 and TRBJ1-4; possible D gene TRBD1, 6 bases. Trimming left V 8 bases short and J 8 bases short, with 15 bases between. The CDR3 has 13 residues. Germline V lookup: CDR1 MNHEY, CDR2 SVGAGI. The CDR3 DNA reads as TGTGCCAGCCGAGGGGGGGGCCGAGAAAAACTGTTTTTT. Translating it yields CASRGGGREKLFF.

This clone was detected only a few times. J is TRBJ1-1 and V is TRBV19; TRBD1 is a possible D gene (6 bases). Trimming pared 0 bases from V and 4 bases from J, leaving 15 bases between. The CDR3 runs 16 residues. CDR1 is LNHDA, CDR2 SQIVND, per germline (reference sequence). CDR3 sequence: CASSIDYRVRGTEAFF. In DNA form, the CDR3 reads TGTGCCAGTAGTATAGATTACAGGGTACGAGGCACTGAAGCTTTCTTT.

This chain joins TRBV10-2 and TRBJ2-3, with a weak D call TRBD2 (5 bases). Looked up from germline, CDR1 is WSHSY and CDR2 is SAAADI. CDR3 size: 12 residues. The ends were cut back, 0 bases at V and 11 bases at J, with 9 bases in the middle. CDR3 nucleotides: TGCGCCAGCAGTGAGTCAGAGGGTAGGCAGTATTTT. Amino acid sequence: CASSESEGRQYF.

The gene calls are TRBV18 and TRBJ1-2; a possible D gene is TRBD1 (5 bases). Germline V gene data show CDR1 as KGHSH and CDR2 as LQKENI. The CDR3 extends over 16 amino acids. Trimming removed 3 bases at V and 4 bases at J, with 18 bases between. The CDR3 DNA reads as TGTGCCAGCTCACCCTCGATGGGCGCCGGGGGCTATGGCTACACCTTC. Translating gives CASSPSMGAGGYGYTF.

This clone was counted between two and nine times. The chain employs TRBV7-6 and TRBJ2-1, with TRBD2 matching over 8 bases. J lost 5 bases, V lost 2 bases, and 8 bases had no gene match. Germline lookup yields CDR1 SGHVS and CDR2 FNYEAQ. CDR3 length: 16 residues. CDR3 in DNA: TGTGCCAGCAGCTTATTTTACGCGGGAGGAGACAATGAGCAGTTCTTC. It is translated as CASSLFYAGGDNEQFF.

This clone was counted between two and nine times. This sequence joins TRBV5-1 and TRBJ1-2; 7 nucleotides line up with TRBD1. Germline-derived CDR1 and CDR2 are SGHRS and YFSETQ. Unmatched junction bases numbered 8, after V lost 4 bases and J lost 8 bases. CDR3 length: 13 amino acids. CDR3: CASSLTGDAGYTF. For the CDR3, the DNA is TGCGCCAGCAGCCTTACAGGGGACGCGGGCTACACCTTC.

Only a few counts were recorded for this clone. V is TRBV11-2 and J is TRBJ1-4, with D possibly being TRBD1 (6 bases). Germline CDR1 reads SGHAT; CDR2 reads FQNNGV. The CDR3 contains 15 residues. Trimming took 3 bases from V and 4 from J, leaving 12 bases between them. DNA for the CDR3: TGTGCCAGCAGCTTCGGACAGAACTTTAATGAAAAACTGTTTTTT. Amino acids: CASSFGQNFNEKLFF.

The chain links TRBV6-5 to TRBJ2-7, with D possibly TRBD1 on 6 matching bases. There are 15 residues in the CDR3. Germline V lookup: CDR1 MNHEY, CDR2 SVGAGI. V gave up 5 bases and J gave up 7 bases, with 21 bases separating them. The CDR3 loop reads CASSQSARGLSEQYF. In nucleotides, the CDR3 is TGTGCCAGCAGTCAAAGCGCCAGGGGCCTCTCAGAGCAGTACTTC.

The chain has TRBV5-4 and TRBJ2-1; 7 nucleotides align to TRBD2. Germline V lookup: CDR1 SGHNT, CDR2 YYREEE (reference sequence). V dropped 2 bases and J dropped 9; count of bases not matched to a gene: 8. CDR3 length: 14 residues. The CDR3 sequence: CASSFTGGSFEQFF. As DNA, the CDR3 is TGTGCCAGCAGCTTCACGGGGGGTTCCTTTGAGCAGTTCTTC.

There are a few counts of this clone. The chain recombines TRBV27 with TRBJ1-1, with unresolved D. Trimming shortened V by 6 bases and J by 4 bases, and 15 bases separated the two germline ends. The CDR3 totals 14 residues. The germline V gene has CDR1 MNHEY and CDR2 SMNVEV (reference sequence). DNA for the CDR3: TGTGCCAGCAGCCCTTCGGGGTGGCTCACTGAAGCTTTCTTT. This encodes CASSPSGWLTEAFF.

This sequence joins TRBV5-1 and TRBJ2-1; 8 bases are a match to TRBD2. This CDR3 has 14 residues. Trimming cost V 4 bases and J 2 bases; bases outside gene matches: 2. Germline values: CDR1 SGHRS, CDR2 YFSETQ. This chain's CDR3 is CASSLGLAYNEQFF. The CDR3 DNA sequence: TGCGCCAGCAGCCTGGGACTAGCCTACAATGAGCAGTTCTTC. The whole variable domain, remainder taken from reference TRBV5-1 and TRBJ2-1, is KAGVTQTPRYLIKTRGQQVTLSCSPISGHRSVSWYQQTPGQGLQFLFEYFSETQRNKGNFPGRFSGRQFSNSRSEMNVSTLELGDSALYLCASSLGLAYNEQFFGPGTRLTVL.